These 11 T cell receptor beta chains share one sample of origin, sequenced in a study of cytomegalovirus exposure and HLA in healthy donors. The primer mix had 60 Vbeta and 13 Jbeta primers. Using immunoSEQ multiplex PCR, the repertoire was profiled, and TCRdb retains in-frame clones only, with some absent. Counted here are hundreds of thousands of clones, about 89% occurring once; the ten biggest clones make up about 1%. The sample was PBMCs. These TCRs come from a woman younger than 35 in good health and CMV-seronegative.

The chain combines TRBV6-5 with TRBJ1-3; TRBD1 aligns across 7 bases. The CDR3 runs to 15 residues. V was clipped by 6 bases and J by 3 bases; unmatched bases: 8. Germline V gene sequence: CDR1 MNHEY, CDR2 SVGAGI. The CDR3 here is CASRNYRGNGNTIYF. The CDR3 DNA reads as TGTGCCAGCAGAAACTACAGGGGAAATGGAAACACCATATATTTT.

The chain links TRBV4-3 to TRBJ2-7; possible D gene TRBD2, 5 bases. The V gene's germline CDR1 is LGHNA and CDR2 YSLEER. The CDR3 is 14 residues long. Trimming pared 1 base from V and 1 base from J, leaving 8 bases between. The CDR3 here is CASSQGGLSYEQYF. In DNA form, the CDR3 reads TGCGCCAGCAGCCAAGGAGGACTGTCCTACGAGCAGTACTTC.

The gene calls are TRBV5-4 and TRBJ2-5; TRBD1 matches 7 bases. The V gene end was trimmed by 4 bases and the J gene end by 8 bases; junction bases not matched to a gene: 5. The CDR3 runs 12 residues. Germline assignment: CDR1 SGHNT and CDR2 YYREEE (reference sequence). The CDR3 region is CASSPRQGTQYF. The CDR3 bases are TGTGCCAGCAGCCCGAGACAGGGCACCCAGTACTTC.

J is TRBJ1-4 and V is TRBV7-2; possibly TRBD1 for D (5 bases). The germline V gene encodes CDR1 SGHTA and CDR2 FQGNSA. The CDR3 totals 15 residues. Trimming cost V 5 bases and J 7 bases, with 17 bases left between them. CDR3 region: CASSLQAGGGEKLFF. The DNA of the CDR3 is TGTGCCAGCAGCCTGCAAGCGGGCGGGGGTGAAAAACTGTTTTTT.

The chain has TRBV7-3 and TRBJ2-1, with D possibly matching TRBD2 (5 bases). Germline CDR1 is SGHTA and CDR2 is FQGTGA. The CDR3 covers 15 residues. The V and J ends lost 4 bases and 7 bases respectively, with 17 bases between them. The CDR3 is CASSSPGGGWNEQFF. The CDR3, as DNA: TGTGCCAGCAGCTCCCCCGGAGGTGGCTGGAATGAGCAGTTCTTC. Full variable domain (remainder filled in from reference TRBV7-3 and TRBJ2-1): GAGVSQTPSNKVTEKGKYVELRCDPISGHTALYWYRQSLGQGPEFLIYFQGTGAADDSGLPNDRFFAVRPEGSVSTLKIQRTERGDSAVYLCASSSPGGGWNEQFFGPGTRLTVL.

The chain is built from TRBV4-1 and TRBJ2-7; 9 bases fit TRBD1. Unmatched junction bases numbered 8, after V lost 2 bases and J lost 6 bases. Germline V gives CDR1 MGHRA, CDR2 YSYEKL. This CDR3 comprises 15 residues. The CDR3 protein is CASSQPRDRVFEQYF. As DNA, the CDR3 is TGCGCCAGCAGCCAACCCCGGGACAGGGTTTTCGAGCAGTACTTC.

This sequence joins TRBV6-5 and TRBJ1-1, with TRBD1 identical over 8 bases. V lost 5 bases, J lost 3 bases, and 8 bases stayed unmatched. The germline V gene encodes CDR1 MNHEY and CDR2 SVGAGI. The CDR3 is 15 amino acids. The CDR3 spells CASSLTGTGYTEAFF. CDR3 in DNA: TGTGCCAGCAGTCTTACCGGGACAGGATACACTGAAGCTTTCTTT.

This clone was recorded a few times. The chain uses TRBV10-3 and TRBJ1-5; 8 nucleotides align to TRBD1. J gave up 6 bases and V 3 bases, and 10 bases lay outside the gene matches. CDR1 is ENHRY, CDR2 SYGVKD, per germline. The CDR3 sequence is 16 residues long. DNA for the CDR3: TGTGCCATCAGTGACCTTGGACAGGGTGGAAGTCAGCCCCAGCATTTT. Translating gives CAISDLGQGGSQPQHF.

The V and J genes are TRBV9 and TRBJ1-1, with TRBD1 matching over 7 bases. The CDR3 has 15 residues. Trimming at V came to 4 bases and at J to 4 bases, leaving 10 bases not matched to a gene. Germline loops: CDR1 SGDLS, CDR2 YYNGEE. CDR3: CASSLREGASTEAFF. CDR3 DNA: TGTGCCAGCAGCCTCCGAGAGGGGGCGAGCACTGAAGCTTTCTTT. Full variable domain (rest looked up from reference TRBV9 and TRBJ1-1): DSGVTQTPKHLITATGQRVTLRCSPRSGDLSVYWYQQSLDQGLQFLIQYYNGEERAKGNILERFSAQQFPDLHSELNLSSLELGDSALYFCASSLREGASTEAFFGQGTRLTVV.

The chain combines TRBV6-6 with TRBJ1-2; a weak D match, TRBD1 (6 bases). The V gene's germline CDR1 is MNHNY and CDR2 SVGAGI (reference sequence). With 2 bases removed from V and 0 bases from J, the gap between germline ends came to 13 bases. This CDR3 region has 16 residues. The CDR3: CASSYVGAQANYGYTF. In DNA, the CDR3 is TGTGCCAGCAGTTACGTGGGGGCCCAAGCTAACTATGGCTACACCTTC.

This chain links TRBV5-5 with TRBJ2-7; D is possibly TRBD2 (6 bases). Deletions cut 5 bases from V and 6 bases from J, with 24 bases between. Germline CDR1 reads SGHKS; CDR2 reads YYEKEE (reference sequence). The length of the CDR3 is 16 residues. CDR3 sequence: CASSPAWDSTSGEQYF. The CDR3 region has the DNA TGTGCCAGCAGTCCGGCTTGGGACTCGACTTCCGGCGAGCAGTACTTC.